These T cell receptor beta chains were read from a single sample in a study of siplizumab effects on memory and regulatory T cells. Clones were sequenced by immunoSEQ multiplex PCR, and TCRdb holds only the in-frame ones, with some missing. The table has some 100,000 clones, 94% seen once. Sequencing was carried out using Tregs sorted from blood. These receptor sequences come from a human donor in good health. Each CDR3 is given with its conserved first and last residue. D genes are given only for firm matches. Expanded clones get a size class; other rows say once, few or many, or leave the size out.

cdr3_aa,cdr3_nt,v_call,clone_size,j_call,d_call
CASSLVGGEGAGELFF,TGTGCCAGCAGCTTAGTGGGCGGGGAAGGCGCCGGGGAGCTGTTTTTT,TRBV7-8,NA,TRBJ2-2,NA
CASSNMGNGQPQHF,TGTGCCAGCAGTAATATGGGAAATGGTCAGCCCCAGCATTTT,TRBV6-1,NA,TRBJ1-5,NA
CSVGWETQYF,TGCAGCGTTGGCTGGGAGACCCAGTACTTC,TRBV29-1,NA,TRBJ2-5,NA
CASSFWTRVPSSYNEQFF,TGTGCCAGCAGTTTCTGGACGAGGGTACCAAGCTCCTACAATGAGCAGTTCTTC,TRBV28,NA,TRBJ2-1,NA
CASSPRRLAGRTDTQYF,TGTGCCAGTAGTCCCCGCCGACTAGCGGGACGCACAGATACGCAGTATTTT,TRBV19,NA,TRBJ2-3,TRBD2
CASSYTSLTYEQYF,TGTGCCAGCAGTTACACCTCCCTTACCTACGAGCAGTACTTC,TRBV6-6,NA,TRBJ2-7,NA
CSARLYDTQYF,TGCAGTGCTAGACTATACGATACGCAGTATTTT,TRBV20-1,NA,TRBJ2-3,NA
CAISRLDEQYF,TGTGCCATCAGTCGGTTGGACGAGCAGTACTTC,TRBV10-3,NA,TRBJ2-7,NA
CAISDGFGGNEQFF,TGTGCCATCAGCGACGGCTTCGGGGGCAATGAGCAGTTCTTC,TRBV10-3,NA,TRBJ2-1,NA
CASSAPDRKNTEAFF,TGTGCCAGCAGTGCCCCCGACAGAAAGAACACTGAAGCTTTCTTT,TRBV28,once,TRBJ1-1,NA
CAWNGVRYGYTF,TGTGCCTGGAACGGGGTGAGGTATGGCTACACCTTC,TRBV30,NA,TRBJ1-2,NA
CASSAWGQGHEKLFF,TGTGCCAGCAGCGCCTGGGGACAGGGGCATGAAAAACTGTTTTTT,TRBV6-5,NA,TRBJ1-4,TRBD1
CASSSFYRAGTDTQYF,TGCGCCAGCAGCTCATTCTACAGGGCCGGCACAGATACGCAGTATTTT,TRBV5-1,NA,TRBJ2-3,NA
CASSLSLGDYETQYF,TGTGCCAGCAGCCTGAGCCTTGGAGATTACGAGACCCAGTACTTC,TRBV7-9,NA,TRBJ2-5,NA
CASSKLGTPRTQYF,TGTGCCAGCAGCAAACTTGGGACCCCTCGGACCCAGTACTTC,TRBV28,NA,TRBJ2-5,NA
CASSLISGSANSPLHF,TGTGCCAGCAGTTTAATATCAGGGTCGGCAAATTCACCCCTCCACTTT,TRBV27,NA,TRBJ1-6,NA
CANEAKIGREGNTQYF,TGTGCCAACGAAGCAAAGATCGGCAGGGAAGGAAATACGCAGTATTTT,TRBV21-1,once,TRBJ2-3,NA
CASSFRGNEQFF,TGTGCCAGCAGCTTCCGGGGCAATGAGCAGTTCTTC,TRBV11-2,NA,TRBJ2-1,NA
CASGTGLNTEAFF,TGTGCCAGCGGAACAGGGTTAAACACTGAAGCTTTCTTT,TRBV2,NA,TRBJ1-1,NA
CASSTPIDRRNTEAFF,TGTGCCAGCAGCACCCCCATCGACCGGAGGAACACTGAAGCTTTCTTT,TRBV5-6,NA,TRBJ1-1,NA
CASSVNSGTSYEQYF,TGTGCCAGCAGCGTTAATAGCGGGACTTCCTACGAGCAGTACTTC,TRBV5-4,once,TRBJ2-7,TRBD2
CASSSGRDYEQYF,TGTGCCAGCTCTAGCGGGAGGGATTACGAGCAGTACTTC,TRBV18,NA,TRBJ2-7,TRBD2
CASSIELPGGADTQYF,TGTGCCAGTAGTATTGAGTTACCGGGGGGGGCAGATACGCAGTATTTT,TRBV19,NA,TRBJ2-3,TRBD2
CASSLSATRSYEQYF,TGTGCCAGCAGCTTGTCAGCTACTCGCTCCTACGAGCAGTACTTC,TRBV7-9,NA,TRBJ2-7,NA
CAWKLGRNTEAFF,TGTGCCTGGAAATTGGGCAGGAACACTGAAGCTTTCTTT,TRBV30,NA,TRBJ1-1,NA
CASSLEPRWGETQYF,TGTGCCAGCAGCTTAGAACCTCGATGGGGGGAGACCCAGTACTTC,TRBV11-2,NA,TRBJ2-5,NA
CASSAERGFTQYF,TGTGCCAGCAGCGCGGAGAGGGGTTTTACGCAGTATTTT,TRBV5-5,NA,TRBJ2-3,NA
CASSPPTREKLFF,TGTGCCAGCAGCCCTCCCACGCGGGAAAAACTGTTTTTT,TRBV6-6,NA,TRBJ1-4,NA
CASMSVGGGQETQYF,TGTGCCAGTATGTCCGTCGGCGGGGGACAAGAGACCCAGTACTTC,TRBV19,NA,TRBJ2-5,TRBD2
CASSPYGGVNTEAFF,TGTGCCAGCAGCCCATACGGGGGGGTGAACACTGAAGCTTTCTTT,TRBV6-5,NA,TRBJ1-1,NA
CASSEVSNQPQHF,TGTGCCAGCAGTGAAGTTAGCAATCAGCCCCAGCATTTT,TRBV6-1,NA,TRBJ1-5,NA
CASRRSETQYF,TGTGCCAGCAGAAGATCGGAGACCCAGTACTTC,TRBV11-1,NA,TRBJ2-5,NA
CSASGSETQYF,TGCAGTGCTAGCGGGAGTGAGACCCAGTACTTC,TRBV20-1,NA,TRBJ2-5,NA
CASSINEKLFF,TGTGCCAGTAGTATAAATGAAAAACTGTTTTTT,TRBV19,NA,TRBJ1-4,NA
CASSPESVYEQFF,TGTGCCAGCAGCCCCGAAAGTGTCTATGAGCAGTTCTTC,TRBV14,NA,TRBJ2-1,NA
CAWSRQASGSYGYTF,TGTGCCTGGAGCCGACAGGCCTCTGGGTCGTATGGCTACACCTTC,TRBV30,NA,TRBJ1-2,NA
CASSYGPVYYEQYF,TGTGCCAGCAGTTACGGTCCCGTTTATTACGAGCAGTACTTC,TRBV6-6,NA,TRBJ2-7,NA
CASSYSPGAESQYF,TGTGCCAGCAGTTACTCTCCGGGAGCGGAGTCCCAGTACTTC,TRBV6-6,NA,TRBJ2-5,NA
CSVDSGRTGELFF,TGCAGCGTTGATAGCGGGAGAACCGGGGAGCTGTTTTTT,TRBV29-1,NA,TRBJ2-2,TRBD2
CASSSDREGGKPQHF,TGTGCCAGCAGCTCCGACAGGGAGGGCGGCAAGCCCCAGCATTTT,TRBV7-9,NA,TRBJ1-5,TRBD1
CASSIWGSNQPQHF,TGTGCCAGTAGTATCTGGGGGAGCAATCAGCCCCAGCATTTT,TRBV19,NA,TRBJ1-5,NA
CASKFELAGASDTQYF,TGTGCCAGCAAATTCGAACTAGCGGGAGCGTCAGATACGCAGTATTTT,TRBV19,NA,TRBJ2-3,TRBD2
CASRRDRFAGELFF,TGTGCCAGCAGGAGGGACAGGTTTGCCGGGGAGCTGTTTTTT,TRBV6-5,NA,TRBJ2-2,TRBD1
CASSPQAGGPREQYF,TGTGCCAGCAGCCCTCAAGCGGGAGGGCCGAGGGAGCAGTACTTC,TRBV7-3,NA,TRBJ2-7,TRBD2
CASSLFGTGNEKLFF,TGTGCCAGCAGTTTATTTGGGACGGGTAATGAAAAACTGTTTTTT,TRBV27,NA,TRBJ1-4,NA
CASSLLGLRYGYTF,TGCGCCAGCAGCTTGCTGGGACTTCGCTATGGCTACACCTTC,TRBV5-1,NA,TRBJ1-2,NA
CASSDRGPYGYTF,TGTGCCAGCAGTGACAGGGGGCCCTATGGCTACACCTTC,TRBV25-1,NA,TRBJ1-2,TRBD1
CASSLGLSGANVLTF,TGTGCCAGCAGCTTAGGGTTATCTGGGGCCAACGTCCTGACTTTC,TRBV7-8,NA,TRBJ2-6,NA
CASSPSTGELYGYTF,TGTGCCAGCTCACCATCCACAGGGGAGCTCTATGGCTACACCTTC,TRBV18,NA,TRBJ1-2,TRBD1
CASKGGGRTDTQYF,TGTGCCAGTAAAGGCGGAGGAAGGACAGATACGCAGTATTTT,TRBV19,NA,TRBJ2-3,NA
CASSFSGGPMGIQYF,TGTGCCAGCAGTTTTTCGGGAGGGCCTATGGGCATTCAGTACTTC,TRBV6-5,NA,TRBJ2-4,TRBD2